These 26 T cell receptor beta chains originate from one sample sequenced in a study of cytomegalovirus exposure and HLA in healthy donors. Use of 60 Vbeta and 13 Jbeta primers characterized the PCR. Sequenced by immunoSEQ multiplex PCR; TCRdb stores in-frame clones only, minus some. The sample lists some 150,000 clones; over 75% were seen once. The sequenced sample consisted of PBMCs. Every receptor here comes from a female donor in good health and CMV-seronegative.

The genes are TRBV14 and TRBJ1-1, with D possibly TRBD1 on 5 matching bases. V lost 4 bases and J 0 bases, leaving 12 bases between the germline ends. From germline, CDR1 is SGHDN and CDR2 FVKESK. The CDR3 totals 15 residues. The CDR3 reads CASSLLEGMNTEAFF. The CDR3 DNA sequence: TGTGCCAGCAGCCTATTGGAGGGGATGAACACTGAAGCTTTCTTT.

V and J are TRBV29-1 and TRBJ2-7, with TRBD1 as a possible D gene (6 bases). The CDR3 consists of 15 residues. Germline V gene data show CDR1 as SQVTM and CDR2 as ANQGSEA. V was shortened by 5 bases and J by 3 bases, with 20 bases between the two germline ends. The chain's CDR3 is CSVNRDTSKSYEQYF. Here the CDR3 DNA reads TGCAGCGTTAACCGGGACACCTCTAAGAGCTACGAGCAGTACTTC.

The genes are TRBV30 and TRBJ1-4; perhaps TRBD1 as D (5 bases). The CDR3 has 14 residues. Germline-derived CDR1 and CDR2 are GTSNPN and SVGIG (reference sequence). Trimming shortened V by 0 bases and J by 10 bases, and 15 bases separated the two germline ends. The CDR3 here is CAWSVSGGSGKLFF. The CDR3 DNA sequence: TGTGCCTGGAGTGTAAGCGGGGGGAGCGGAAAACTGTTTTTT.

The count of this clone is one. The rearrangement joins TRBV28 to TRBJ2-5; tentatively, D is TRBD2 (5 bases). The CDR3 length is 15 residues. Germline CDR1 MDHEN, CDR2 SYDVKM. V lost 4 bases, J lost 2 bases, and 14 bases lay in between. CDR3 in DNA: TGTGCCAGCAGTTCGATGAGCGGATATCAAGAGACCCAGTACTTC. Translation: CASSSMSGYQETQYF.

There are a few counts of this clone. The chain is built from TRBV30 and TRBJ1-1, with a possible D match to TRBD1 (5 bases). The CDR3 extends over 13 amino acids. With 3 bases removed from V and 3 bases from J, the gap between germline ends came to 11 bases. The germline V gene encodes CDR1 GTSNPN and CDR2 SVGIG (reference sequence). The CDR3 nucleotides are TGTGCCTGGAGCTTACAGGTCGACACTGAAGCTTTCTTT. Its translation is CAWSLQVDTEAFF.

The rearrangement joins TRBV5-1 to TRBJ1-2; D uncertain. V lost 1 base and J lost 4, with 14 bases in between. The CDR3 sequence is 15 residues long. Germline V gene data show CDR1 as SGHRS and CDR2 as YFSETQ. This chain's CDR3 is CASSLNYGEIYGYTF. Written as DNA, the CDR3 is TGCGCCAGCAGCTTGAATTACGGGGAGATCTATGGCTACACCTTC.

The genes are TRBV7-3 and TRBJ2-7; D might be TRBD1 (7 bases). The CDR3 is made up of 15 amino acids. Trimming took off 5 bases at V and 4 bases at J, with 18 bases between the two ends. Germline CDR1 SGHTA, CDR2 FQGTGA. CDR3 sequence (DNA): TGTGCCAGCAGCCTTGGAGGGGGCGTTCAATACGAGCAGTACTTC. It specifies CASSLGGGVQYEQYF.

The chain uses TRBV11-2 and TRBJ1-5; 8 bases align to TRBD1. The CDR3 is 17 residues long. With V trimmed by 5 bases and J by 0 bases, 9 bases remained unmatched. Germline CDR1 is SGHAT and CDR2 is FQNNGV. DNA of the CDR3: TGTGCCAGCAGCCTTGGACAGGGAGATTTTAGCAATCAGCCCCAGCATTTT. Translating it yields CASSLGQGDFSNQPQHF.

This clone was seen a single time. This chain uses TRBV7-2 with TRBJ2-2; 8 bases are shared with TRBD1. The CDR3 extends over 16 amino acids. Per the germline V gene, CDR1 is SGHTA and CDR2 is FQGNSA. V lost 5 bases and J lost 5; bases outside the gene matches: 10. The CDR3 DNA sequence: TGTGCCAGCAGCAATAGTGGGCAGGGGGCGACCGGGGAGCTGTTTTTT. Translating gives CASSNSGQGATGELFF.

This clone was observed a few times. The gene calls are TRBV5-6 and TRBJ2-6, with 7 bases matching TRBD1. J lost 4 bases, V lost 4 bases, and 14 bases had no gene match. This CDR3 is built from 18 residues. Germline CDR1 is SGHDT and CDR2 is YYEEEE. CDR3 residues: CASSEGASDESGANVLTF. CDR3 nucleotides: TGTGCCAGCAGCGAGGGGGCCAGCGACGAGTCGGGGGCCAACGTCCTGACTTTC.

The chain recombines TRBV18 with TRBJ2-1, with 11 bases aligning to TRBD2. The CDR3 is 16 amino acids. The V segment lost 0 bases and the J segment 9 bases; nucleotides outside the gene matches: 7. Germline CDR1 is KGHSH and CDR2 is LQKENI. CDR3: CASSPPTSGRGGEQFF. CDR3 nucleotide sequence: TGTGCCAGCTCACCACCTACTAGCGGGAGAGGGGGTGAGCAGTTCTTC.

The V gene is TRBV7-8, the J gene TRBJ1-5; D not resolved. With 6 bases removed from V and 0 bases from J, the gap between germline ends came to 6 bases. The CDR3 is made up of 13 amino acids. The germline V gene has CDR1 SGHVS and CDR2 FQNEAQ. CDR3 bases: TGTGCCAGCAGTGTATATAGCAATCAGCCCCAGCATTTT. Translation: CASSVYSNQPQHF.

The rearrangement joins TRBV6-6 to TRBJ2-3, with TRBD1 as a possible D gene (6 bases). Per germline, CDR1 MNHNY and CDR2 SVGAGI (reference sequence). This CDR3 spans 15 amino acids. Trimming stripped 2 bases from V and 0 bases from J, with 9 bases between. The CDR3 loop is CASSYGDKSTDTQYF. In DNA, the CDR3 is TGTGCCAGCAGTTACGGGGACAAGAGCACAGATACGCAGTATTTT.

This clone showed up just a few times. The CDR3 protein is CASSPDRSGNTIYF. CDR3 sequence (DNA): TGTGCCAGCAGCCCGGACAGATCTGGAAACACCATATATTTT. This chain uses TRBV7-7 with TRBJ1-3; a possible D gene is TRBD1 (6 bases). The CDR3 has 14 residues. Trimming pared 5 bases from V and 1 base from J, leaving 9 bases between. Germline V gives CDR1 SSHAT, CDR2 FNYEAQ (reference sequence).

The rearrangement joins TRBV11-2 to TRBJ1-2, with 9 bases fitting TRBD1. This CDR3 region has 14 residues. In germline, CDR1 is SGHAT, CDR2 FQNNGV. V shed 6 bases, J shed 4 bases, and the junction held 6 bases outside the gene matches. CDR3 DNA sequence: TGTGCCAGCAGAGGGACAGGGAACTCCTATGGCTACACCTTC. Translating gives CASRGTGNSYGYTF.

The chain is built from TRBV5-6 and TRBJ1-1; 9 bases agree with TRBD1. This CDR3 has 14 amino acids. Trimming cost V 2 bases and J 6 bases; bases outside gene matches: 5. The germline V gene has CDR1 SGHDT and CDR2 YYEEEE. The CDR3 region is CASSFGTGTPEAFF. Written as DNA, the CDR3 is TGTGCCAGCAGCTTTGGGACAGGGACACCTGAAGCTTTCTTT.

V gene TRBV7-3 combines with J gene TRBJ2-2; weak D call: TRBD2 (5 bases). Trimming took off 0 bases at V and 1 base at J, with 6 bases between the two ends. Germline CDR1 SGHTA, CDR2 FQGTGA. There are 15 residues in the CDR3. CDR3 coding DNA: TGTGCCAGCAGCTTAACTAGCGTGAACACCGGGGAGCTGTTTTTT. This codes for CASSLTSVNTGELFF.

In this sample, this clone turned up a few times. V is TRBV6-5 and J is TRBJ2-7, with D unclear. The CDR3 is made up of 12 amino acids. CDR1 and CDR2 (germline): MNHEY, SVGAGI. Trimming took 8 bases from V and 5 from J, leaving 13 bases between them. CDR3 DNA: TGTGCCAGCTCCCACAGAAACAACGAGCAGTACTTC. Translation gives CASSHRNNEQYF.

The chain uses TRBV11-2 and TRBJ1-5, with D unresolved. V lost 5 bases to trimming and J lost 6 bases, with 14 bases between them. The CDR3 length is 14 residues. CDR1 is SGHAT, CDR2 FQNNGV, per germline. The CDR3 DNA follows: TGTGCCAGCAGCCCTTCTCTGGAGATTCAGCCCCAGCATTTT. It is translated as CASSPSLEIQPQHF.

The chain couples TRBV7-6 to TRBJ1-1; no reliable D call. CDR3 size: 15 residues. Trimming shortened V by 5 bases and J by 1 base, and 14 bases separated the two germline ends. Germline CDR1 and CDR2: SGHVS and FNYEAQ. The CDR3 sequence is CASSPRGSANTEAFF. The CDR3 nucleotides read TGTGCCAGCAGCCCACGCGGTTCAGCGAACACTGAAGCTTTCTTT.

This clone has a single count. This chain connects TRBV5-1 to TRBJ1-4, with D unclear. Trimming left V 5 bases short and J 4 bases short, with 15 bases between. CDR3 length: 15 amino acids. Germline lookup yields CDR1 SGHRS and CDR2 YFSETQ. CDR3 DNA sequence: TGCGCCAGCAGGATTTTGTCGATAGATAATGAAAAACTGTTTTTT. Amino acids: CASRILSIDNEKLFF.

The chain couples TRBV9 to TRBJ1-1; TRBD1 aligns across 7 bases. With V trimmed by 4 bases and J by 4 bases, 7 bases remained unmatched. CDR3 length: 14 residues. The germline CDR1 and CDR2 sequences are SGDLS and YYNGEE. DNA for the CDR3: TGTGCCAGCAGCCCAGGGGGAGAGAGCACTGAAGCTTTCTTT. It encodes CASSPGGESTEAFF.

The chain employs TRBV27 and TRBJ1-1; D unresolved. CDR1 is MNHEY, CDR2 SMNVEV, per germline (reference sequence). This CDR3 has 13 residues. The V end lost 0 bases, the J end lost 7 bases, and 9 bases lay between the germline ends. The CDR3 DNA reads TGTGCCAGCAGTTTATCTAGGTACAGTGAAGCTTTCTTT. It specifies CASSLSRYSEAFF.

This sequence joins TRBV5-1 and TRBJ2-3; 10 nucleotides match TRBD1. The CDR3 runs to 16 residues. Per germline, CDR1 SGHRS and CDR2 YFSETQ. The J segment lost 2 bases and the V segment lost 0 bases, leaving 3 bases of the junction unmatched. The CDR3 DNA reads TGCGCCAGCAGCTTGGACGGGACAGGGGCCACAGATACGCAGTATTTT. This encodes CASSLDGTGATDTQYF.

The rearrangement links TRBV30 to TRBJ2-4, with a tentative D call TRBD1 (6 bases). CDR1 and CDR2 (germline): GTSNPN, SVGIG (reference sequence). CDR3 length: 13 amino acids. V was cut by 2 bases and J by 8 bases, with 13 bases left in between. CDR3 nucleotide sequence: TGTGCCTGGAGTTCCGGGACACAAGACATTCAGTACTTC. Translation gives CAWSSGTQDIQYF.

This rearrangement joins TRBV5-8 to TRBJ2-3, with 9 nucleotides matching TRBD1. The ends lost 0 bases at V and 2 bases at J; junction bases unmatched: 4. CDR3 length: 16 residues. CDR1 and CDR2 (germline): SGHTS, YDEGEE. The CDR3 is CASSLVQGASTDTQYF. The DNA for the CDR3 is TGTGCCAGCAGCTTGGTACAGGGGGCCTCCACAGATACGCAGTATTTT.